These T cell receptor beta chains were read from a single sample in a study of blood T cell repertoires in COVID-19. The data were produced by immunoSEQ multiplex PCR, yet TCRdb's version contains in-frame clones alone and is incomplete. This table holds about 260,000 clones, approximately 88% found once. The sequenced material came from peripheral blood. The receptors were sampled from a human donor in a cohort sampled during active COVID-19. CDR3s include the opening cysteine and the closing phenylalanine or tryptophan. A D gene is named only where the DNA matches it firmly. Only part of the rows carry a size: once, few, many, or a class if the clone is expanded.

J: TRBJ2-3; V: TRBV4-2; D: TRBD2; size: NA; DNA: TGTGCCAGCAGCCAAGGACTAGCTGACACAGATACGCAGTATTTT; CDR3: CASSQGLADTDTQYF
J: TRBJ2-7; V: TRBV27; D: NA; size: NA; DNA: TGTGCCAGCAGTTTTCGGAGGGGCAGGGACGAGCAGTACTTC; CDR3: CASSFRRGRDEQYF
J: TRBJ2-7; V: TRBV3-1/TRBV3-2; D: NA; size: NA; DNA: TGTGCCAGCAGCCACTCAACACGCCAGCAGTACTTC; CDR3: CASSHSTRQQYF
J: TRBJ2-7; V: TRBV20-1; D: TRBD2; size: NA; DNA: TGCAGTGCTAGAGGACTAGCCGAGCAGTACTTC; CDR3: CSARGLAEQYF
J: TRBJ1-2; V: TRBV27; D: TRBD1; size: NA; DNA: TGTGCCAGCAGTTTATCTCGGACAGGGGCATATGGCTACACCTTC; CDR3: CASSLSRTGAYGYTF
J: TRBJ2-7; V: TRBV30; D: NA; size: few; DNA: TGTGCCTGGAGTAATCAGGGCTACGAGCAGTACTTC; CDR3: CAWSNQGYEQYF
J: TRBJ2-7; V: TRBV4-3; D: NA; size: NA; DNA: TGCGCCAGCAGCCGAAATCCTAAGTGGCCAGGGGAACTCTACGAGCAGTACTTC; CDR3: CASSRNPKWPGELYEQYF
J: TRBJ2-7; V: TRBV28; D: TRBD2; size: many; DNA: TGTGCCAGCAACTTTGGGGTAGGAATAGCGGGAGTCGGTGAGCAGTACTTC; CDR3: CASNFGVGIAGVGEQYF
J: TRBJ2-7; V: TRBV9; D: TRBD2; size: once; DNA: TGTGCCAGCAGCGCGGGACCGGGACTAGCGGGTTACGAGCAGTACTTC; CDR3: CASSAGPGLAGYEQYF
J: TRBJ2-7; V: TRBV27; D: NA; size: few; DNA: TGTGCCAGCAGTTCCCCCCAGGGCAGCAAGCAGTACTTC; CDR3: CASSSPQGSKQYF
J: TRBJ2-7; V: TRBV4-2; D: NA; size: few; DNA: TGTGCCAGCAGCCAAGATCGGGGATTTAGCGAGCAGTACTTC; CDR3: CASSQDRGFSEQYF
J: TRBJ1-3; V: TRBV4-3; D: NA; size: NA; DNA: TGCGCCAGCAGCCAAGACCAGGTGGTCTCTGGAAACACCATATATTTT; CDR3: CASSQDQVVSGNTIYF
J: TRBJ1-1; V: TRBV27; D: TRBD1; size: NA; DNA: TGTGCCAGCAGTTCCAGACAGGGGGCGTTGACTGAAGCTTTCTTT; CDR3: CASSSRQGALTEAFF
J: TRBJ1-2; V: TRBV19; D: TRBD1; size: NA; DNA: TGTGCCAGTAGTATAGAGGGGACAGGGAACTATGGCTACACCTTC; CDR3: CASSIEGTGNYGYTF
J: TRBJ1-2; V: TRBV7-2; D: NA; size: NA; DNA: TGTGCCAGCAGCTTAGATAGGGAGGGCGGGGATGGCTACACCTTC; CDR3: CASSLDREGGDGYTF
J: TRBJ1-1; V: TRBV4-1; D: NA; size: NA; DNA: TGCGCCAGCAGCCAAGCCTCGTCCAGGGTGAACACTGAAGCTTTCTTT; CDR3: CASSQASSRVNTEAFF
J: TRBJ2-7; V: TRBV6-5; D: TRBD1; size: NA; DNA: TGTGCCAGCAGTCCGGGACAGGGATTAACCTACGAGCAGTACTTC; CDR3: CASSPGQGLTYEQYF
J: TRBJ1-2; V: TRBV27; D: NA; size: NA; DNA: TGTGCCAGCAGCCTAAGGGGTGACTATGGCTACACCTTC; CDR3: CASSLRGDYGYTF
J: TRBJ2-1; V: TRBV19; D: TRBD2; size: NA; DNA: TGTGCCAGTAGTGCGTCGGGCGGGAGCTATATAAATGAGCAGTTCTTC; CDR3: CASSASGGSYINEQFF
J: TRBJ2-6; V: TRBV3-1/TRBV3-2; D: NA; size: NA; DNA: TGTGCCAGCAGCCAACAGCAGACGGGGTGGAATGGGGCCAACGTCCTGACTTTC; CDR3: CASSQQQTGWNGANVLTF
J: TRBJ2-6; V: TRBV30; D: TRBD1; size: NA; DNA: TGTGCCTGGATATGGCAGGGGGCATCTGGGGCCAACGTCCTGACTTTC; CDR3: CAWIWQGASGANVLTF
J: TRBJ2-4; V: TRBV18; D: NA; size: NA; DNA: TGTGCCAGCTCTCCTGGGGGCGGCATTCAGTACTTC; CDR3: CASSPGGGIQYF
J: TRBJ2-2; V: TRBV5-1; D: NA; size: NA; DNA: TGCGCCAGCAGCTTGGGAGACTCCCTCCCCGGGGAGCTGTTTTTT; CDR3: CASSLGDSLPGELFF
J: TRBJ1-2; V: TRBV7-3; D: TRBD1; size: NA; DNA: TGTGCCAGCAGAACCGGGACAGGGGGTACAGATGGCTACACCTTC; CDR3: CASRTGTGGTDGYTF
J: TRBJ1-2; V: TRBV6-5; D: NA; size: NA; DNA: TGTGCCAGCAGTTACTCCCGCAGGGCTGGCTATGGCTACACCTTC; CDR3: CASSYSRRAGYGYTF
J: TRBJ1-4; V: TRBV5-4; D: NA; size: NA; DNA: TGTGCCACCGCTCAGGGAATAAATGAAAAACTGTTTTTT; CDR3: CATAQGINEKLFF
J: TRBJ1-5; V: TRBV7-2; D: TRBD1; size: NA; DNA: TGTGCCAGCAGCGGTGGACAGGTTAGGAATCAGCCCCAGCATTTT; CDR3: CASSGGQVRNQPQHF
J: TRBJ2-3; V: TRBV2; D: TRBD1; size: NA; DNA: TGTGCCAGTAATCCATGGGGGACAGGGGGAAGCGATACGCAGTATTTT; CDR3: CASNPWGTGGSDTQYF
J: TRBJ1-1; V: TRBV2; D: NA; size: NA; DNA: TGTGCCAGCAGTGACGTCGTCGGGAACACTGAAGCTTTCTTT; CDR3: CASSDVVGNTEAFF
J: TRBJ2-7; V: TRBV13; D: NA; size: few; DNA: TGTGCCAGCAATCGAAGGGGGAGCCCCTTACACGAGCAGTACTTC; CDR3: CASNRRGSPLHEQYF
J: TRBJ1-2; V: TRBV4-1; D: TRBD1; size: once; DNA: TGCGCCAGCAGCCAACAAACAGGGGCCGGCTATGGCTACACCTTC; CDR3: CASSQQTGAGYGYTF
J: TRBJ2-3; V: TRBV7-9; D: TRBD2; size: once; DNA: TGTGCCAGCAGCCCGACTAGCGGGGACCTTAGTAGCACAGATACGCAGTATTTT; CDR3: CASSPTSGDLSSTDTQYF
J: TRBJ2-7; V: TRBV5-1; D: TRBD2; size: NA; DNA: TGCGCCAGCACCGGGACTAGCGGGGGGGCGGGCGAGCAGTACTTC; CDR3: CASTGTSGGAGEQYF
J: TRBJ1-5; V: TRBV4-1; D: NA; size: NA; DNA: TGCGCCAGCAGCCAAGATTCGACAGTCAATCAGCCCCAGCATTTT; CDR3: CASSQDSTVNQPQHF
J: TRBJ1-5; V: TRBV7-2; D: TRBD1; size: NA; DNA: TGTGCCAGCAGACAAGGACAGGGGGCTGATCAGCCCCAGCATTTT; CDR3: CASRQGQGADQPQHF
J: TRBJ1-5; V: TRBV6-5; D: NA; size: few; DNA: TGTGCCGCAAAAGGTGGGGGCTATAGCAATCAGCCCCAGCATTTT; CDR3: CAAKGGGYSNQPQHF
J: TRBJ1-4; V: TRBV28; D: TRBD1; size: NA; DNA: TGTGCCAGCAGTTTCGGTCAGGGGGATGAAAAACTGTTTTTT; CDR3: CASSFGQGDEKLFF
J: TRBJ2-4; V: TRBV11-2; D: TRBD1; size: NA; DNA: TGTGCCAGCAGCTTAGGCCGTCAGGGGGAAAACATTCAGTACTTC; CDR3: CASSLGRQGENIQYF
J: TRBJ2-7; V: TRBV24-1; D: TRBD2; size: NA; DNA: TGTGCCACCAGTGCAGCGGGAGGGAACGAGCAGTACTTC; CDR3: CATSAAGGNEQYF
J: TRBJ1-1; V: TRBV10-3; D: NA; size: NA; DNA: TGTGCCACGACTAGGGGGAACACTGAAGCTTTCTTT; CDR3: CATTRGNTEAFF
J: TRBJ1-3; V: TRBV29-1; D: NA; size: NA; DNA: TGCAGCGTTGAAGATTCCCACTCTGGAAACACCATATATTTT; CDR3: CSVEDSHSGNTIYF
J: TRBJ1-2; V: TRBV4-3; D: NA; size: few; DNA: TGCGCCAGCAGCCAAGATCATCTAGCCTATGGCTACACCTTC; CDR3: CASSQDHLAYGYTF
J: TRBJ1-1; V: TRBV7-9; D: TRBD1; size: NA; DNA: TGTTCAGGGGGAAAGATTAACACTGAAGCTTTCTTT; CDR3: CSGGKINTEAFF
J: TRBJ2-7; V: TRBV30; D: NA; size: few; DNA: TGTGCCTGGAGTGTAGAGGTCTCCTACGAGCAGTACTTC; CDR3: CAWSVEVSYEQYF
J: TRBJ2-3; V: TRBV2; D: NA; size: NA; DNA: TGTGCCAGCAGTGGGGGGGAAACCTCGTCGGGAACAGATACGCAGTATTTT; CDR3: CASSGGETSSGTDTQYF
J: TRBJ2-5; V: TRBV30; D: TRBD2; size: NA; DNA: TGTGCCCTTGGGAGGGGAGAGACCCAGTACTTC; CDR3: CALGRGETQYF
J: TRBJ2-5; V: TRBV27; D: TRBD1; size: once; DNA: TGTGCCAGCAGTGAACAGGGGAGTGGAGAGACCCAGTACTTC; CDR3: CASSEQGSGETQYF
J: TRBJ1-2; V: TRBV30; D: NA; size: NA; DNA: TGTGCCTGGGGGGAGGGGACCCTCTCCTATGGCTACACCTTC; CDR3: CAWGEGTLSYGYTF
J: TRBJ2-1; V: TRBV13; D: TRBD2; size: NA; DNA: TGTGCCAGCAGGGACCCGACTAGCGGGGGGGCCGATGAGCAGTTCTTC; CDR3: CASRDPTSGGADEQFF
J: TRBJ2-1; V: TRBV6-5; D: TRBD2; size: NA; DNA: TGTGCCAGCAGTCTGAACCCACTAGCGGGGGGGCAGTTCTTC; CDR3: CASSLNPLAGGQFF
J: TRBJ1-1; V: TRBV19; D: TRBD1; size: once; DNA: TGTGCCAGTAGTACGACAGGGAGGACTGAAGCTTTCTTT; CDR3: CASSTTGRTEAFF
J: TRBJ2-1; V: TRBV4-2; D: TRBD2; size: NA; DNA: TGTGCCAGCAGCCAAGTACTAGCGGGAGGGCCTGAGCAGTTCTTC; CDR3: CASSQVLAGGPEQFF